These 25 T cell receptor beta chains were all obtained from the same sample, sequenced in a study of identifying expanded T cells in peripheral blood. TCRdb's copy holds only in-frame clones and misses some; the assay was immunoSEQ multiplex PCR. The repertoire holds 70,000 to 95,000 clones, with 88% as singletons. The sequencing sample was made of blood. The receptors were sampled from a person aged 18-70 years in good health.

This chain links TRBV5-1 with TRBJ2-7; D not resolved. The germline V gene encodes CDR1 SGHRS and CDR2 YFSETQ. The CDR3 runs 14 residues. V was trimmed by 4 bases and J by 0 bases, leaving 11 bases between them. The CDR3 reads CASSLGRNSYEQYF. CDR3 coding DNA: TGCGCCAGCAGCCTAGGACGGAACTCCTACGAGCAGTACTTC.

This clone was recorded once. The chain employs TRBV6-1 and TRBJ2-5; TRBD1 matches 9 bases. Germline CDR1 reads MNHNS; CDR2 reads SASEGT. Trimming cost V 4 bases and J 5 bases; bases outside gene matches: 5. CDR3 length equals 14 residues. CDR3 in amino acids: CASSGGTGWETQYF. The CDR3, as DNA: TGTGCCAGCAGTGGGGGGACAGGGTGGGAGACCCAGTACTTC.

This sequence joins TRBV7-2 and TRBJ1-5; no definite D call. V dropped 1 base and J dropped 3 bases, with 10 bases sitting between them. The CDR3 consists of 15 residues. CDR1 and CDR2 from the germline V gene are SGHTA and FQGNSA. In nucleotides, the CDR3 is TGTGCCAGCAGCTTAGACCATGCATACAATCAGCCCCAGCATTTT. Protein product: CASSLDHAYNQPQHF. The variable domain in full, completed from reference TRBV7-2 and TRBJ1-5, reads GAGVSQSPSNKVTEKGKDVELRCDPISGHTALYWYRQSLGQGLEFLIYFQGNSAPDKSGLPSDRFSAERTGGSVSTLTIQRTQQEDSAVYLCASSLDHAYNQPQHFGDGTRLSIL.

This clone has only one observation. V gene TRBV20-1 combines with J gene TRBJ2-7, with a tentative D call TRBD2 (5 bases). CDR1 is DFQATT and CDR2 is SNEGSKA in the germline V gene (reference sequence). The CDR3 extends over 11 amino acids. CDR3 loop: CKAILGYEQYF. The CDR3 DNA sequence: TGCAAAGCTATACTAGGCTACGAGCAGTACTTC.

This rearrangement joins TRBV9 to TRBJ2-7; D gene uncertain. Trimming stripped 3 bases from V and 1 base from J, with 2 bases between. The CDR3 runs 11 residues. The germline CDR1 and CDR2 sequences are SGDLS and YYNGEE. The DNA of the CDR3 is TGTGCCAGCAGCGAGTCCTACGAGCAGTACTTC. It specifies CASSESYEQYF.

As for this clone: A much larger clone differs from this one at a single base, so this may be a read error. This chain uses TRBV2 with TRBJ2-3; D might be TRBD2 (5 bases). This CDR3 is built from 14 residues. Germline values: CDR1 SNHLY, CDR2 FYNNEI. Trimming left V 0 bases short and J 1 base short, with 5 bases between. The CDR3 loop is CASSEAGGTDTQYF. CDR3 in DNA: TGTGCCAGCAGTGAAGCCGGGGGCACAGATACGCAGTATTTT.

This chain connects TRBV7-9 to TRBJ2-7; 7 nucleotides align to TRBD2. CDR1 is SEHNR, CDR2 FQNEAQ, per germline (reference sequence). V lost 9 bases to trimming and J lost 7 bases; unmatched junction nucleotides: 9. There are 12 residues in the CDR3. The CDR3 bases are TGTGCCAGTGGGGAGGGACTACGGGAGCAGTACTTC. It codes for CASGEGLREQYF.

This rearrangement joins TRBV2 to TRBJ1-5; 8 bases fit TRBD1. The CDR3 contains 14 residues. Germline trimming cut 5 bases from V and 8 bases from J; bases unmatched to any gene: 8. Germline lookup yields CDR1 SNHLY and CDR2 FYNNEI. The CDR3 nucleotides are TGTGCCAGCAGTTCGGACAGGGTTAAGAAGCCCCAGCATTTT. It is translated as CASSSDRVKKPQHF.

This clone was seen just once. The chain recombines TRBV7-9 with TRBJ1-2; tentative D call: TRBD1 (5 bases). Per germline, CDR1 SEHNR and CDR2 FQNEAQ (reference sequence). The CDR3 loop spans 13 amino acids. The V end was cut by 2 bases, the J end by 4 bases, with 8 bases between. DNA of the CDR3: TGTGCCAGCAGCTTACCGGGGCCCTATGGCTACACCTTC. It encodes CASSLPGPYGYTF.

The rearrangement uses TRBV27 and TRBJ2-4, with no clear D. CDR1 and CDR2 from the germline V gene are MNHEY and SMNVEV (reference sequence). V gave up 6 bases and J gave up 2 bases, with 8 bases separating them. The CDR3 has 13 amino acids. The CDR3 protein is CASSGTPKNIQYF. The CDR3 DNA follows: TGTGCCAGCAGCGGAACTCCCAAAAACATTCAGTACTTC.

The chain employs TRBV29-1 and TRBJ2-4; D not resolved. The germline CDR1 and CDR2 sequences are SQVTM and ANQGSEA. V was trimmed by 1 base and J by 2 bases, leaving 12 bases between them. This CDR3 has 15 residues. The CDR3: CSVEGPPDTKNIQYF. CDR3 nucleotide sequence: TGCAGCGTTGAAGGGCCTCCAGATACCAAAAACATTCAGTACTTC.

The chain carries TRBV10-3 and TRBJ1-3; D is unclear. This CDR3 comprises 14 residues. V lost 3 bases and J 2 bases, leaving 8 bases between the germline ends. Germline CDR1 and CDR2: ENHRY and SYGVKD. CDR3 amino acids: CAISEGPPGNTIYF. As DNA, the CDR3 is TGTGCCATCAGTGAAGGCCCACCTGGAAACACCATATATTTT.

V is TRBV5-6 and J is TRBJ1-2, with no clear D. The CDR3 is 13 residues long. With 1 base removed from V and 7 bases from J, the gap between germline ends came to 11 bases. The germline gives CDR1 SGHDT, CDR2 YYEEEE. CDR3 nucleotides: TGTGCCAGCAGCTTGTTGAGGAGCAGTGGCTACACCTTC. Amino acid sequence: CASSLLRSSGYTF.

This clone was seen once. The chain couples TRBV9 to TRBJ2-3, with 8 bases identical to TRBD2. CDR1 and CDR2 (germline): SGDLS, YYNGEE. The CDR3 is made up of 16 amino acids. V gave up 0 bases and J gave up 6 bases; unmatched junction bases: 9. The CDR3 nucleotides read TGTGCCAGCAGCGTAGGGACTAGCTCCGGGTCGGATACGCAGTATTTT. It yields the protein CASSVGTSSGSDTQYF.

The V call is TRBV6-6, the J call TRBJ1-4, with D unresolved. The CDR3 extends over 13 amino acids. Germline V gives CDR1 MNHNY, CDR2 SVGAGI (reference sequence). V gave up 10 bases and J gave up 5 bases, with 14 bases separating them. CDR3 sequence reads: CATQPVENEKLFF. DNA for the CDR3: TGTGCCACCCAGCCGGTGGAAAATGAAAAACTGTTTTTT.

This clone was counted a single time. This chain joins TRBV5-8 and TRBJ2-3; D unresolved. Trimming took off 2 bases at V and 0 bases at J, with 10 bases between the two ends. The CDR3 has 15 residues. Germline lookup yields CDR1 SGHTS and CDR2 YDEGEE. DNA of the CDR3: TGTGCCAGCAGCTTTAGGGCTTCTAGCACAGATACGCAGTATTTT. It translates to CASSFRASSTDTQYF.

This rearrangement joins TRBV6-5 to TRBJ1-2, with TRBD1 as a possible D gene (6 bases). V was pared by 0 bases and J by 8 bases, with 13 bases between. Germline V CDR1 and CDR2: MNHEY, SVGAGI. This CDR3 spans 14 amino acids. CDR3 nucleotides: TGTGCCAGCAGTTACTCTCCCGGGGGCAAAGGCTACACCTTC. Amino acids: CASSYSPGGKGYTF.

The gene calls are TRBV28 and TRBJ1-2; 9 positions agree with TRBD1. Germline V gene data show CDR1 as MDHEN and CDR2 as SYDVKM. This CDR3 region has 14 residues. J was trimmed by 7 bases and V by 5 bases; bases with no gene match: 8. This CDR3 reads CASSPPGQGGGYTF. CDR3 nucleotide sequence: TGTGCCAGCAGTCCCCCGGGACAGGGTGGTGGCTACACCTTC.

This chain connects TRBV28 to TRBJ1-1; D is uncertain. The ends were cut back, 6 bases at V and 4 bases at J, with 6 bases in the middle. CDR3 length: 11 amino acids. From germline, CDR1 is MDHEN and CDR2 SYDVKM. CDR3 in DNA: TGTGCCAGCAGCTGGCGCACTGAAGCTTTCTTT. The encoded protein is CASSWRTEAFF. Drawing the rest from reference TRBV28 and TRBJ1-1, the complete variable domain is DVKVTQSSRYLVKRTGEKVFLECVQDMDHENMFWYRQDPGLGLRLIYFSYDVKMKEKGDIPEGYSVSREKKERFSLILESASTNQTSMYLCASSWRTEAFFGQGTRLTVV.

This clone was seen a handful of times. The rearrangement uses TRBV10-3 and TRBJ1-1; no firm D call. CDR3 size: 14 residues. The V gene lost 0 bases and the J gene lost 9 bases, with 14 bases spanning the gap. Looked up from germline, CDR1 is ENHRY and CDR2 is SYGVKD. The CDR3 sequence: CAISESSGRVQAFF. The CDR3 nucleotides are TGTGCCATCAGTGAGTCATCTGGGAGGGTCCAAGCTTTCTTT.

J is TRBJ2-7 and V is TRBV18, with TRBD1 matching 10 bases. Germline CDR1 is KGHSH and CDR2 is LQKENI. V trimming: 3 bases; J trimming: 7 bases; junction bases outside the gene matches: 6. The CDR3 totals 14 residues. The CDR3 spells CASSPPGQGREQYF. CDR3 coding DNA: TGTGCCAGCTCACCTCCGGGACAGGGGCGTGAGCAGTACTTC.

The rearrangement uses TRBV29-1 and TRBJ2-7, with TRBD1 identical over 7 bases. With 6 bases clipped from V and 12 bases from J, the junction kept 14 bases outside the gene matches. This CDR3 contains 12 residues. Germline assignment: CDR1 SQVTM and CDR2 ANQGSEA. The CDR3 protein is CSVRDSKSGAYF. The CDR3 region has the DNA TGCAGCGTCAGGGACAGTAAGTCAGGCGCGTACTTC.

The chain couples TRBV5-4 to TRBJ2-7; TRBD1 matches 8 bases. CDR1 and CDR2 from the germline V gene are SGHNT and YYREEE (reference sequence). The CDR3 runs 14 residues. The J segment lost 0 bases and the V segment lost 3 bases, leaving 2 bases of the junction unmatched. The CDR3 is CASSSDRVSYEQYF. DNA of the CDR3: TGTGCCAGCAGCTCGGACAGGGTCTCCTACGAGCAGTACTTC.

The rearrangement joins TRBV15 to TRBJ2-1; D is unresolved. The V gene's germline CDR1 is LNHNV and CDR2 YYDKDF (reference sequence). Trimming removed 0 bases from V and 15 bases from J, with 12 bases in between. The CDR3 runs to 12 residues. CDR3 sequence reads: CATSRENGARFF. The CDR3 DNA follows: TGTGCCACCAGCAGAGAGAACGGAGCCCGGTTCTTC.

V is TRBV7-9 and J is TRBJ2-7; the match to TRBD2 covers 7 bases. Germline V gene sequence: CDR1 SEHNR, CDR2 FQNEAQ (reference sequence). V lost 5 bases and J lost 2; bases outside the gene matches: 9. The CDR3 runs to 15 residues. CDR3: CASSPPPAGAYEQYF. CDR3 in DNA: TGTGCCAGCAGCCCCCCCCCTGCGGGGGCCTACGAGCAGTACTTC.